This is a list of T cell receptor beta chains from one sample in a study of CD8+ T cells in alopecia areata. The data were produced by immunoSEQ multiplex PCR, yet TCRdb's version contains in-frame clones alone and is incomplete. In the table there are 90,000 to 150,000 clones, 50% to 75% of which are singletons. Sequencing was performed on CD8+ T cells sorted from blood, taken at week 4, from a patient treated with tofacitinib. These receptor sequences come from a human donor with alopecia areata. CDR3s include the opening cysteine and the closing phenylalanine or tryptophan. D genes are given only for firm matches. Size tells how often a clone was seen (once, few, many) or the class of an expanded clone, and some rows leave it out.

d_gene,j_gene,len,v_gene,abundance,CDR3aa,CDR3nt
TRBD1,TRBJ2-3,15,TRBV29-1,few,CSVEGGTGETDTQYF,TGCAGCGTTGAAGGAGGGACAGGGGAAACAGATACGCAGTATTTT
TRBD1,TRBJ2-3,14,TRBV28,-,CASSFDRVTDTQYF,TGTGCCAGCAGTTTTGACAGGGTAACAGATACGCAGTATTTT
-,TRBJ2-3,12,TRBV4-1,-,CASSQLPDTQYF,TGCGCCAGCAGCCAACTCCCAGATACGCAGTATTTT
TRBD1,TRBJ1-1,15,TRBV9,-,CASNLQGALDTEAFF,TGTGCCAGCAACTTACAGGGGGCGCTGGACACTGAAGCTTTCTTT
-,TRBJ2-5,14,TRBV6-5,-,CASIGAGPRETQYF,TGTGCCAGCATTGGGGCCGGTCCCCGTGAGACCCAGTACTTC
TRBD1,TRBJ2-3,16,TRBV25-1,-,CASSRLQGAPSDTQYF,TGTGCCAGCAGTAGACTACAGGGGGCTCCCTCAGATACGCAGTATTTT
-,TRBJ2-3,13,TRBV27,-,CAVRHPPTDTQYF,TGTGCCGTAAGACATCCCCCTACAGATACGCAGTATTTT
-,TRBJ2-5,8,TRBV20-1,few,CSGETQYF,TGCAGTGGCGAGACCCAGTACTTC
-,TRBJ2-5,14,TRBV29-1,-,CSVVGIGPPATQYF,TGCAGCGTTGTTGGGATTGGCCCCCCGGCGACCCAGTACTTC
TRBD2,TRBJ2-3,17,TRBV6-4,few,CASSPRASGGGTDTQYF,TGTGCCAGCAGTCCTCGAGCTAGCGGGGGAGGCACAGATACGCAGTATTTT
-,TRBJ1-2,12,TRBV30,-,CAWMTDNYGYTF,TGTGCCTGGATGACAGACAACTATGGCTACACCTTC
-,TRBJ2-1,13,TRBV30,-,CAYGGSSYNEQFF,TGTGCCTACGGTGGGAGCTCCTACAATGAGCAGTTCTTC
TRBD1,TRBJ2-3,16,TRBV2,-,CASTTPGTESTDTQYF,TGTGCCAGCACTACCCCCGGGACAGAGAGCACAGATACGCAGTATTTT
TRBD2,TRBJ2-3,16,TRBV9,-,CASSTGTSDGTDTQYF,TGTGCCAGCAGTACCGGGACTAGCGACGGCACAGATACGCAGTATTTT
-,TRBJ1-2,14,TRBV9,-,CASSPWVRLYGYTF,TGTGCCAGCAGCCCCTGGGTGAGGCTCTATGGCTACACCTTC
-,TRBJ2-5,16,TRBV4-1,-,CASSQEALRVWETQYF,TGCGCCAGCAGCCAAGAGGCCCTCAGGGTCTGGGAGACCCAGTACTTC
-,TRBJ2-5,14,TRBV7-9,few,CASSFDYPQETQYF,TGTGCCAGCAGCTTTGACTACCCCCAAGAGACCCAGTACTTC
TRBD1,TRBJ1-1,15,TRBV19,-,CASSTRQGLNTEAFF,TGTGCCAGTAGTACCCGACAGGGATTGAACACTGAAGCTTTCTTT
-,TRBJ2-6,14,TRBV30,-,CAWRPASGANVLTF,TGTGCCTGGAGGCCAGCGTCTGGGGCCAACGTCCTGACTTTC
-,TRBJ2-7,14,TRBV30,-,CAWSVLGASDEQYF,TGTGCCTGGAGTGTACTGGGGGCTAGTGACGAGCAGTACTTC
-,TRBJ2-1,10,TRBV30,few,CAWSGGLPFF,TGTGCCTGGAGTGGTGGTTTGCCGTTCTTC
-,TRBJ2-7,13,TRBV5-1,few,CASSLEQFNEQYF,TGCGCCAGCAGCTTGGAACAGTTTAACGAGCAGTACTTC
-,TRBJ2-3,13,TRBV29-1,once,CSLNPGFTDTQYF,TGCAGCTTGAATCCAGGGTTCACAGATACGCAGTATTTT
-,TRBJ2-5,11,TRBV30,few,CAWSSGETQYF,TGTGCCTGGTCTTCGGGGGAGACCCAGTACTTC
TRBD2,TRBJ2-4,15,TRBV10-3,few,CAISPEGGEENIQYF,TGTGCCATCAGTCCCGAGGGAGGGGAAGAAAACATTCAGTACTTC
-,TRBJ2-3,13,TRBV9,-,CASSADGTDTQYF,TGTGCCAGCAGCGCGGACGGCACAGATACGCAGTATTTT
-,TRBJ1-6,12,TRBV5-6,-,CASSFGNSPLHF,TGTGCCAGCAGCTTTGGGAATTCACCCCTCCACTTT
-,TRBJ2-7,16,TRBV28,-,CASSAIQGASVPEQYF,TGTGCCAGCAGTGCCATACAGGGCGCGTCAGTGCCCGAGCAGTACTTC
TRBD1,TRBJ1-2,14,TRBV27,-,CASTMTGPYDGYTF,TGTGCCAGCACCATGACAGGGCCTTACGATGGCTACACCTTC
-,TRBJ2-7,13,TRBV9,-,CASSVGSPYEQYF,TGTGCCAGCAGCGTTGGTAGCCCCTACGAGCAGTACTTC
-,TRBJ2-7,14,TRBV29-1,-,CSASTPFSSYEQYF,TGCAGCGCTAGTACTCCATTCTCCAGCTACGAGCAGTACTTC